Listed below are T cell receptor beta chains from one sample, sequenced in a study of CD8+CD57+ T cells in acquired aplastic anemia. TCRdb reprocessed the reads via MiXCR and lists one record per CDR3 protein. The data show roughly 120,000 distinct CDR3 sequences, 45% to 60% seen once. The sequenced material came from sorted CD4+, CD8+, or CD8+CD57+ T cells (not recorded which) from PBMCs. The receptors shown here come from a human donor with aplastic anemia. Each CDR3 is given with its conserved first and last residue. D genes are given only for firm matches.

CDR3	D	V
CASSQENSPSETQYF	NA	TRBV4-3
CASSSQGPVSTGELFF	NA	TRBV7-9
CASSVGGGTYEQYF	TRBD2	TRBV9
CASSEASTGANVLTF	NA	TRBV2
CATQSSGGIKKHNEQFF	TRBD2	TRBV10-3
CSMGLTDTQYF	NA	TRBV29-1
CASSLRGINQPQHF	NA	TRBV7-2
CASSIGRVGYGYTF	NA	TRBV19
CASSQRGARLFF	NA	TRBV7-2
CASSEGRAYGYTF	NA	TRBV10-1
CASSVDGTGGISPLHF	TRBD1	TRBV9
CSARLTGGTEAFF	TRBD1	TRBV20-1
CASLNTEAFF	NA	TRBV7-6
CASSLVQAYGYTF	NA	TRBV7-9
CSPRGQVLTYEQYF	TRBD1	TRBV20-1
CSVRTRLDEQFF	NA	TRBV29-1
CASSAQGDTNYGYTF	NA	TRBV7-3
CASSVAGQGSYEQYF	TRBD1	TRBV9
CASNPTGLEQFF	NA	TRBV7-9
CSAHRVGPQETQHF	NA	TRBV20-1
CATSESREDYGYTF	NA	TRBV10-3
CSAGQGREQYF	TRBD1	TRBV20-1
CASSDSIAGAETQYF	TRBD2	TRBV10-1
CAISPGNSIYGYTF	NA	TRBV10-3
CASSVGDWRNTEAFF	NA	TRBV9
CASSIGLRVRGNQPQHF	NA	TRBV19
CASSPNRGYNSPLHF	TRBD1	TRBV5-1
CASRVAGELGEQYF	TRBD2	TRBV2
CATGGGGTGYNEQFF	NA	TRBV24-1
CASSLQPPEQYF	NA	TRBV2
CASSFRTGGHSDQPQHF	TRBD1	TRBV7-8
CASVTQGLYSQQYF	NA	TRBV10-2
CASSPRPQETQYF	NA	TRBV2
CAISEYAGEIYNEQFF	TRBD2	TRBV10-3
CASSLAHNEQFF	NA	TRBV7-6
CASSDSLDGSSTQYF	NA	TRBV2
CASSVSGTLNYGYTF	NA	TRBV9
CASSYSRTGIRGYTF	TRBD1	TRBV6-5
CSARPRNGGATEAFF	NA	TRBV20-1
CASSLSGGQNEKLFF	NA	TRBV7-2
CASSLPGTSGIYNEQFF	TRBD2	TRBV11-2
CASSLPLQGRHGYTF	NA	TRBV7-9
CASSKDTGQPQHF	NA	TRBV5-1
CATSDRHHSNQPQHF	NA	TRBV24-1
CASRDRGHNTEAFF	TRBD1	TRBV19
CASTGSNTEAFF	NA	TRBV7-9
CASSLQGQGHDEQYF	TRBD1	TRBV13
CASSLMGNTEAFF	NA	TRBV7-3
CASSEGDWAEAFF	NA	TRBV2
CASSQGKVSYEQYF	NA	TRBV3-1
CASNLSRDRGPRSTDTQYF	NA	TRBV5-2